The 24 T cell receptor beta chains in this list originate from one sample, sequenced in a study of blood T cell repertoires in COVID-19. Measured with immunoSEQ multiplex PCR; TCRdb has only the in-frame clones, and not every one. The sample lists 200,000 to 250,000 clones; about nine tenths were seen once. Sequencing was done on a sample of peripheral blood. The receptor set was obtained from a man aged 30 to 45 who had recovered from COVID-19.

CDR3: CASSYSYGTGGKEYF. The CDR3 DNA is TGTGCCAGCAGTTACTCCTACGGGACAGGGGGGAAGGAGTACTTC. J is TRBJ2-7 and V is TRBV6-6; 11 bases fit TRBD1. The CDR3 extends over 15 amino acids. Germline assignment: CDR1 MNHNY and CDR2 SVGAGI (reference sequence). Unmatched junction bases numbered 9, after V lost 0 bases and J lost 11 bases.

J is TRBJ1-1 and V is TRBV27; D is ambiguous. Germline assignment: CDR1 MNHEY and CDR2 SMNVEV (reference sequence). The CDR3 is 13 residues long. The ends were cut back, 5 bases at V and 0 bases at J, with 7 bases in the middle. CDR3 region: CASSPGVNTEAFF. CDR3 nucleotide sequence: TGTGCCAGCAGTCCCGGGGTGAACACTGAAGCTTTCTTT.

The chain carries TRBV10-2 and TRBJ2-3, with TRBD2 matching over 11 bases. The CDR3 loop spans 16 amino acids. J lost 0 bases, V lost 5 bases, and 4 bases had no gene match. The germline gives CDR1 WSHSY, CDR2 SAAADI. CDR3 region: CASSSLAGGSTDTQYF. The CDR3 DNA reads TGCGCCAGCAGTTCCCTAGCGGGGGGAAGCACAGATACGCAGTATTTT.

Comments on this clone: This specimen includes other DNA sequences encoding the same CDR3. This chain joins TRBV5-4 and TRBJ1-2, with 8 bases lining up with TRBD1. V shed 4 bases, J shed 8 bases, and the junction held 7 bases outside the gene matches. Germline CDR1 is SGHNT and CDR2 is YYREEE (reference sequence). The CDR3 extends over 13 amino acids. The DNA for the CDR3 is TGTGCCAGCAGCCCCGGACAGGGACGGGGCTACACCTTC. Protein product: CASSPGQGRGYTF.

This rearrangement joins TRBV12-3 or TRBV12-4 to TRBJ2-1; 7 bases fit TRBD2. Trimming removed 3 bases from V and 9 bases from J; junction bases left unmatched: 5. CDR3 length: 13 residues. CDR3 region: CASSLIGGSEQFF. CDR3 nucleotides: TGTGCCAGCAGTTTGATCGGGGGGAGTGAGCAGTTCTTC.

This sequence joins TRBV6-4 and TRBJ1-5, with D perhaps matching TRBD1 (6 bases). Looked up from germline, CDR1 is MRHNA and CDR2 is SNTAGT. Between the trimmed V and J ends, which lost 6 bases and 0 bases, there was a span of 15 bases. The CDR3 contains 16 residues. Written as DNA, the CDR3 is TGTGCCAGCAGCATCCAGGACAGCTATAGCAATCAGCCCCAGCATTTT. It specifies CASSIQDSYSNQPQHF.

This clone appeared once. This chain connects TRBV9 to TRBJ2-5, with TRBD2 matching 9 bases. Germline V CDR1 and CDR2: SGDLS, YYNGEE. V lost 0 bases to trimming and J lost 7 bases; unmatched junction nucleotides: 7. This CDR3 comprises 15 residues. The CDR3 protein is CASSVEGGGAVTQYF. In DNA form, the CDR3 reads TGTGCCAGCAGCGTAGAGGGCGGGGGGGCAGTGACCCAGTACTTC.

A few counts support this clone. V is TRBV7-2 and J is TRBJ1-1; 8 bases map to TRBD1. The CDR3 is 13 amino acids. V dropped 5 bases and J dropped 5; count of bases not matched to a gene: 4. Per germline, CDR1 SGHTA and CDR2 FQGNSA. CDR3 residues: CASSQGAETEAFF. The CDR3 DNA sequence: TGTGCCAGCAGCCAGGGGGCGGAAACTGAAGCTTTCTTT.

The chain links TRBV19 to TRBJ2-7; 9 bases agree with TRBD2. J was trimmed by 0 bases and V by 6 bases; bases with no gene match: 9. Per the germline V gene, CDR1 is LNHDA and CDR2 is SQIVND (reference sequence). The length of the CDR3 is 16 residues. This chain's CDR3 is CASSRLSGGSSYEQYF. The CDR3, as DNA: TGTGCCAGTAGCCGGCTTAGCGGGGGAAGCTCCTACGAGCAGTACTTC.

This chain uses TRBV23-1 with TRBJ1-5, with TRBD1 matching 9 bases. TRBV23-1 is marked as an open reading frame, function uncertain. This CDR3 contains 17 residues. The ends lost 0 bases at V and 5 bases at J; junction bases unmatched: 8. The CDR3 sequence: CASSQSRTGDLDQPQHF. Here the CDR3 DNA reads TGCGCCAGCAGTCAATCTAGGACAGGGGATCTTGATCAGCCCCAGCATTTT.

CDR3 DNA: TGTGCCAGCAGTGAACCGACAGGGGTGGGAAACACCATATATTTT. Translation gives CASSEPTGVGNTIYF. The J gene is TRBJ1-3, the V gene TRBV2; 8 bases are shared with TRBD1. J lost 4 bases, V lost 2 bases, and 4 bases had no gene match. CDR3 length: 15 amino acids. The germline V gene encodes CDR1 SNHLY and CDR2 FYNNEI. Using reference TRBV2 and TRBJ1-3 for the parts outside the CDR3, the full variable domain is EPEVTQTPSHQVTQMGQEVILRCVPISNHLYFYWYRQILGQKVEFLVSFYNNEISEKSEIFDDQFSVERPDGSNFTLKIRSTKLEDSAMYFCASSEPTGVGNTIYFGEGSWLTVV.

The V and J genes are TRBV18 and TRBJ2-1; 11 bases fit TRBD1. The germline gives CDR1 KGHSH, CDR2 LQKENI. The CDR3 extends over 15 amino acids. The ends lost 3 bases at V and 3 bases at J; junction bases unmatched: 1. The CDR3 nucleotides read TGTGCCAGCTCACCCGGGACAGGGGGCTACAATGAGCAGTTCTTC. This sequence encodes CASSPGTGGYNEQFF.

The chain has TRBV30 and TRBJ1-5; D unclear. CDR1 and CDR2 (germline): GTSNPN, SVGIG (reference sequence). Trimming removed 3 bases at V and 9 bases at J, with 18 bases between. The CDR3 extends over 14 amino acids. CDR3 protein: CAWSWQEPTGPQHF. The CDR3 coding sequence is TGTGCCTGGAGCTGGCAGGAACCGACCGGGCCCCAGCATTTT.

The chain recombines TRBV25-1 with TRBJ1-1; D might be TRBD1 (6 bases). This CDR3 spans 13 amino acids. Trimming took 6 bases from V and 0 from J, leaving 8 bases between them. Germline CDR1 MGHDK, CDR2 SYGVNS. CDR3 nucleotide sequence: TGTGCCAGCAGAGGACAGCTGAACACTGAAGCTTTCTTT. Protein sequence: CASRGQLNTEAFF.

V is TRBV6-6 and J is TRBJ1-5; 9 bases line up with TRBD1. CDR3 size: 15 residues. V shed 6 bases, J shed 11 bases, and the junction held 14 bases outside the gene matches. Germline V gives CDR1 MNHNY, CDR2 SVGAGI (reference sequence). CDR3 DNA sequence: TGTGCCAGCAGCCTAACAGGGGGCACGGAGGGGGCCCAGCATTTT. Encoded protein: CASSLTGGTEGAQHF.

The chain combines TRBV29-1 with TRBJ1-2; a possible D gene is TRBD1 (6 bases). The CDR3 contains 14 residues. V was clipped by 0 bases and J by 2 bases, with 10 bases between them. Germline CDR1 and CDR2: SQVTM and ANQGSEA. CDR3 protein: CSVEEQGSNYGYTF. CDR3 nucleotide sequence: TGCAGCGTTGAAGAGCAGGGGTCGAACTATGGCTACACCTTC.

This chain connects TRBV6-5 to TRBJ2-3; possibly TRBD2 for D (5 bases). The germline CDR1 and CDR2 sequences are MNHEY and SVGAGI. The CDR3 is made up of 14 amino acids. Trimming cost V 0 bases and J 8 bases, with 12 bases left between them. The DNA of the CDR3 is TGTGCCAGCAGTTACTCGAGGACTTTAGGTACGCAGTATTTT. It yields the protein CASSYSRTLGTQYF.

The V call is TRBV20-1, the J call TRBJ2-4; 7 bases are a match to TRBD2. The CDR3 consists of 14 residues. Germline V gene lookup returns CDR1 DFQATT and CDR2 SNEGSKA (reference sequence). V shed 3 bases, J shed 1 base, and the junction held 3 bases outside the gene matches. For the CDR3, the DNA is TGCAGTGCTAGTTCCGGGGGGGCCAAAAACATTCAGTACTTC. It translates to CSASSGGAKNIQYF.

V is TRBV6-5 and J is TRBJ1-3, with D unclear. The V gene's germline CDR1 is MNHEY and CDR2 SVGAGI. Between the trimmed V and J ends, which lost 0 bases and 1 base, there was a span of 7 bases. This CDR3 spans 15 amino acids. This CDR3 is CASSYSPGSGNTIYF. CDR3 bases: TGTGCCAGCAGTTACTCGCCCGGTTCTGGAAACACCATATATTTT.

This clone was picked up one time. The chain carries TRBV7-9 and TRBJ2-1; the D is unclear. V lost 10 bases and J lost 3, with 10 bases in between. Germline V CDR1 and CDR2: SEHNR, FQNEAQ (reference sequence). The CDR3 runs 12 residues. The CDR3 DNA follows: TGTGCCACCGCGGAGATCTACAATGAGCAGTTCTTC. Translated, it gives CATAEIYNEQFF.

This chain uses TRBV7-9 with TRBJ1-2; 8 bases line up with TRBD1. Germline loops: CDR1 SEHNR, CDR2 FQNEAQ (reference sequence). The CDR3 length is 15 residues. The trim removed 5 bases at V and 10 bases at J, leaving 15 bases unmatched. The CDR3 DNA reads TGTGCCAGCAGCAATAAAACGTCAGGGGGCGATAACTACACCTTC. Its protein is CASSNKTSGGDNYTF.

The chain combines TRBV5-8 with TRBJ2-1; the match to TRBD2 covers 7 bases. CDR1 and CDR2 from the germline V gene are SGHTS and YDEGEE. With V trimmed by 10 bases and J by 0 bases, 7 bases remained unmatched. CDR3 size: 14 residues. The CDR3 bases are TGTGCCGGGGGGGGAGGCTTCTCCTACAATGAGCAGTTCTTC. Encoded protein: CAGGGGFSYNEQFF.

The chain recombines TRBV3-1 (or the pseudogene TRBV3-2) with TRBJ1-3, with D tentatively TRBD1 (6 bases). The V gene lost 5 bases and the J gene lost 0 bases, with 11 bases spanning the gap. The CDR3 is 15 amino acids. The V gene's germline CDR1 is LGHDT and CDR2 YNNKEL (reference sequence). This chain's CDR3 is CASSETGFSGNTIYF. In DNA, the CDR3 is TGTGCCAGCAGCGAAACAGGGTTCTCTGGAAACACCATATATTTT.

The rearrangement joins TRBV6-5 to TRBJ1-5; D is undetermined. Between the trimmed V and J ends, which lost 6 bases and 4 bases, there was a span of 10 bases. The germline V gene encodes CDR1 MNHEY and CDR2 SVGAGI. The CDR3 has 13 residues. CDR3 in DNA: TGTGCCAGCAGCCCCGTTCGGAATCAGCCCCAGCATTTT. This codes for CASSPVRNQPQHF.